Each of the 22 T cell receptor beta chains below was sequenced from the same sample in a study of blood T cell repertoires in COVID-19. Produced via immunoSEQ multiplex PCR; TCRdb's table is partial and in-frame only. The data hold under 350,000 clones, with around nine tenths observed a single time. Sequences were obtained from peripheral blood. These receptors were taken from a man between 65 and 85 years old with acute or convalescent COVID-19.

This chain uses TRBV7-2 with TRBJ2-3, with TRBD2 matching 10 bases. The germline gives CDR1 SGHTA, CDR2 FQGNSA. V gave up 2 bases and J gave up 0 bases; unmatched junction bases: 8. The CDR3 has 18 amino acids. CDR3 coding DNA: TGTGCCAGCAGCTTACGAGGACTAGCGGACACTAGCACAGATACGCAGTATTTT. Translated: CASSLRGLADTSTDTQYF.

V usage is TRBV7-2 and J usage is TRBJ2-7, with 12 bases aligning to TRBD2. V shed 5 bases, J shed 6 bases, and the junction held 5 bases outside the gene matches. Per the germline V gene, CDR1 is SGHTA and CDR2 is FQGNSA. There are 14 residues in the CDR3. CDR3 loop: CASSPRLAGVEQYF. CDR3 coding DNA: TGTGCCAGCAGCCCTAGACTAGCGGGGGTCGAGCAGTACTTC.

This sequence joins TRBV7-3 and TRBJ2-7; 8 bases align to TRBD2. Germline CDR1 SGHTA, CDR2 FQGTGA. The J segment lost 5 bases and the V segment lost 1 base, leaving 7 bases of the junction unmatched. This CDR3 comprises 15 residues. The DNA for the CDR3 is TGTGCCAGCAGCTTAATAGCGGGACCCAACAACGAGCAGTACTTC. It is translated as CASSLIAGPNNEQYF. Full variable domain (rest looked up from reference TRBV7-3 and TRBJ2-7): GAGVSQTPSNKVTEKGKYVELRCDPISGHTALYWYRQSLGQGPEFLIYFQGTGAADDSGLPNDRFFAVRPEGSVSTLKIQRTERGDSAVYLCASSLIAGPNNEQYFGPGTRLTVT.

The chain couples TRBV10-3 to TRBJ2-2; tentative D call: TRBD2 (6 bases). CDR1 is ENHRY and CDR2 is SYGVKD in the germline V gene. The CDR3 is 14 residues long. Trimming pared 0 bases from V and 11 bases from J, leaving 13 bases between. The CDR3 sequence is CAISESAGVRELFF. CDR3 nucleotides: TGTGCCATCAGTGAGTCAGCGGGTGTAAGAGAGCTGTTTTTT.

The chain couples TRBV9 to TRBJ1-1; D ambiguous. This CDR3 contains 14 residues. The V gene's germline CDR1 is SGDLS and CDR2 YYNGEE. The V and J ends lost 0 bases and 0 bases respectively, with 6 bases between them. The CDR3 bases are TGTGCCAGCAGCGTAGGGTACATGAACACTGAAGCTTTCTTT. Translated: CASSVGYMNTEAFF. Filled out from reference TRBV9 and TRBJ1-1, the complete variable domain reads DSGVTQTPKHLITATGQRVTLRCSPRSGDLSVYWYQQSLDQGLQFLIQYYNGEERAKGNILERFSAQQFPDLHSELNLSSLELGDSALYFCASSVGYMNTEAFFGQGTRLTVV.

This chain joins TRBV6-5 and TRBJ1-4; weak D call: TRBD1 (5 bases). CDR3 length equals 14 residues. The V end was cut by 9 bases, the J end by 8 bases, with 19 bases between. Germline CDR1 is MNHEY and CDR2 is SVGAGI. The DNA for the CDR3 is TGTGCCAGAACCCCAGGGAAAGAACCCGAAAAACTGTTTTTT. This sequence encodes CARTPGKEPEKLFF.

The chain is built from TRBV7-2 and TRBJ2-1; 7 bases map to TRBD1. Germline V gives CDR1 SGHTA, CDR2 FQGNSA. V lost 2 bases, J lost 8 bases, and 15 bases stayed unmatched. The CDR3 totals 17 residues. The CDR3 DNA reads TGTGCCAGCAGCTTAATATCTTGGGACAGAAAGATGGATGAGCAGTTCTTC. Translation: CASSLISWDRKMDEQFF.

The CDR3 DNA reads as TGTGCCAGCAGCGCCCGGGAGGGGCTGGACGAGCAGTACTTC. It is translated as CASSAREGLDEQYF. The chain is built from TRBV11-2 and TRBJ2-7; 8 bases map to TRBD2. Germline CDR1 reads SGHAT; CDR2 reads FQNNGV. Trimming cost V 5 bases and J 5 bases; bases outside gene matches: 8. The CDR3 totals 14 residues.

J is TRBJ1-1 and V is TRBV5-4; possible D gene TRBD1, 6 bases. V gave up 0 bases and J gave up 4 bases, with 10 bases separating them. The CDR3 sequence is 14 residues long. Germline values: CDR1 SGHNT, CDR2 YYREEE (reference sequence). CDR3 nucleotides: TGTGCCAGCAGCTTGGCAGGGGTGGCCACTGAAGCTTTCTTT. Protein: CASSLAGVATEAFF.

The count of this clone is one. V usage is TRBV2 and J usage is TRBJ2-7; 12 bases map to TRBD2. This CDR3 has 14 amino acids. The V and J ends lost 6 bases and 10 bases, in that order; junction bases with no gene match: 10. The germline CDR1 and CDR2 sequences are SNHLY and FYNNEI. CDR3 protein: CASRSTSGSLYQYF. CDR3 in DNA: TGTGCCAGCAGGTCGACTAGCGGGAGCTTGTATCAGTACTTC.

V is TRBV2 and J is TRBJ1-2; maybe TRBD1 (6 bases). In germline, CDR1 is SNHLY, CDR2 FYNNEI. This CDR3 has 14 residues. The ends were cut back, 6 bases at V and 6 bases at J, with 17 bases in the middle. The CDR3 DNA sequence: TGTGCCAGCAGCCGAAGTCAGGGGTTCGATGGCTACACCTTC. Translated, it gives CASSRSQGFDGYTF.

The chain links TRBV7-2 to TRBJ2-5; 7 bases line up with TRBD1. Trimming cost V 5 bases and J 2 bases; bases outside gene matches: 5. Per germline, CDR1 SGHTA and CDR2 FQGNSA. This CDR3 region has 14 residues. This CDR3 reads CASSPRTGQETQYF. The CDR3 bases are TGTGCCAGCAGCCCTCGGACAGGTCAAGAGACCCAGTACTTC.

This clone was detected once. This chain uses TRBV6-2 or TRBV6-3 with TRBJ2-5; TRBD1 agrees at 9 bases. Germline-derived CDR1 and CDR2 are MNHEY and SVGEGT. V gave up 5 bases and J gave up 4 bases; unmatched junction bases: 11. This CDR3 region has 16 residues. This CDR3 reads CASSGRTGGIVETQYF. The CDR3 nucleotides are TGTGCCAGCAGTGGACGAACAGGGGGCATTGTAGAGACCCAGTACTTC.

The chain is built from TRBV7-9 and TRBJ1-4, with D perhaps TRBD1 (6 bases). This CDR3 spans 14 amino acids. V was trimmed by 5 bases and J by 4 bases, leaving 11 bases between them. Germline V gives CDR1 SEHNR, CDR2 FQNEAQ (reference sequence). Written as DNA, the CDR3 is TGTGCCAGCAGCCGTGGACAGCGTAATGAAAAACTGTTTTTT. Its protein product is CASSRGQRNEKLFF.

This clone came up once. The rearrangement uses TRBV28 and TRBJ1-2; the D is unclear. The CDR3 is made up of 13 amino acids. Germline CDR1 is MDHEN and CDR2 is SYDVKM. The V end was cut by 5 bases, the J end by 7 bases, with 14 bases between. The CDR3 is CASSQLPLFGYTF. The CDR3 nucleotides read TGTGCCAGCAGTCAGTTACCTCTTTTTGGCTACACCTTC.

For the CDR3, the DNA is TGTGCCAGCAGTCCCCGTGCGCTAGCCTACAATGAGCAGTTCTTC. It is translated as CASSPRALAYNEQFF. The chain uses TRBV27 and TRBJ2-1; D not resolved. In germline, CDR1 is MNHEY, CDR2 SMNVEV (reference sequence). This CDR3 spans 15 amino acids. The V gene lost 5 bases and the J gene lost 2 bases, with 13 bases spanning the gap.

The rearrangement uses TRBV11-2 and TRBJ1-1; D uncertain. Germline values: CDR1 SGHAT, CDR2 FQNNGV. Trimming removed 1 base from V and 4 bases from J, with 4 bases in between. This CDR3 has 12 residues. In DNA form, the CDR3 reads TGTGCCAGCAGCTTAGGGGCCACTGAAGCTTTCTTT. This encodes CASSLGATEAFF.

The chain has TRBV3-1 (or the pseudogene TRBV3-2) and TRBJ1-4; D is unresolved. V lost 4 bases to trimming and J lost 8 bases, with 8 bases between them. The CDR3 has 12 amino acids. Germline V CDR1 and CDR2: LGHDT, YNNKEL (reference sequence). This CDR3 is CASSLGREKLFF. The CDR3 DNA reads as TGTGCCAGCAGCCTGGGCAGGGAAAAACTGTTTTTT.

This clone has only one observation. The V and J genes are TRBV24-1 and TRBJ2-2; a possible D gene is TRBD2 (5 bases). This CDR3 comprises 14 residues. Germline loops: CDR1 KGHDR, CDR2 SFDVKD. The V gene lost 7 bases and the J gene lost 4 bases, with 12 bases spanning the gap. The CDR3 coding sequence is TGTGCCACCAGCCAACTAGAGCGCACCGGGGAGCTGTTTTTT. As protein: CATSQLERTGELFF.

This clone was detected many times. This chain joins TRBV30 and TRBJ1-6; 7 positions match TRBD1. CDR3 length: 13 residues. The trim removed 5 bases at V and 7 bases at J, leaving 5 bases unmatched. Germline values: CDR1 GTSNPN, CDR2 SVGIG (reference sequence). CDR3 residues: CAWAPDRNSPLHF. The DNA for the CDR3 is TGTGCCTGGGCCCCGGACAGGAATTCACCCCTCCACTTT.

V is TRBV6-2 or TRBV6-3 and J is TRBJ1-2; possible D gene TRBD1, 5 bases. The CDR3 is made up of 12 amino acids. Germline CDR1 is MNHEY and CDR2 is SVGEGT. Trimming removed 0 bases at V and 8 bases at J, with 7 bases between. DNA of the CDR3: TGTGCCAGCAGTTACTCAGGGGAAGGCTACACCTTC. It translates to CASSYSGEGYTF.

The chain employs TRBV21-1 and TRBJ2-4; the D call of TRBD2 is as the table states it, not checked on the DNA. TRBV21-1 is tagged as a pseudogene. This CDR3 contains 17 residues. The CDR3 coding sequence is TGTGCCAGCAGCAAAACGGATAGGGAGTTGGCCAAAAACATTCAGTACTTC. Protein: CASSKTDRELAKNIQYF.